This record covers a single TCR beta chain. What it recognizes is unknown. These data come from a study of cytomegalovirus exposure and HLA in healthy donors. The V and J ends lost 5 bases and 5 bases, in that order; junction bases with no gene match: 7. The CDR3 covers 15 residues. From germline, CDR1 is MNHEY and CDR2 SVGAGI. Vbeta (60) and Jbeta (13) primers were used in the PCR. In the original analysis: Around 11 million shared chains were among the 80 million or so unique TCR beta chains that a later analysis counted. Repertoires were generated with immunoSEQ multiplex PCR, while TCRdb's copy carries only in-frame clones and drops some. The V and J calls and clone size come from that table; D and trimming were worked out from the DNA. The clone table shows tens of thousands of clones, with the ten largest holding 3% to 4.5%. The study, taken as a whole, reports: Later on, a genetic analysis was performed. It linked a missense variant in DCLRE1C with V- and J-gene trimming of TCR beta. Earlier analysis yielded a pattern in which most TCR beta V segments were productive about 90% or about 30% of the time.

This clonotype was sampled from a man aged 18-30 years in good health and CMV-seropositive. The sample comprised PBMCs. The gene calls are TRBV6-5 and TRBJ2-1; TRBD2 agrees at 9 bases. CDR3 in amino acids: CASSQSGGSDNEQFF. The DNA for the CDR3 is TGTGCCAGCAGTCAAAGCGGGGGGAGCGACAATGAGCAGTTCTTC.